One sample yielded the 13 T cell receptor beta chains listed below, sequenced in a study of T cell repertoires in cytomegalovirus infection (dated by TCRdb to between 2018 and 2021). For sequencing, an Illumina HiSeq 1500 was employed. The raw public data were reprocessed by TCRdb itself: fastp quality trimming at Q25, MiXCR clonotype calling, in-frame beta chains only. Entries that share a CDR3 protein sequence are merged under the most common genes and DNA. The sample table shows fewer than 350,000 distinct CDR3 sequences, and more than 8% are seen once. 3.5% to 4.5% of the sample rests with the top ten. The sample was PBMCs. Receptors were obtained from a human donor in good health (CMV status not recorded). Some clones in this sample may be carry-over from other donors' samples.

This clonotype was recorded at least ten times. The chain has TRBV12-3 or TRBV12-4 and TRBJ2-4; no reliable D call. The length of the CDR3 is 14 residues. Trimming removed 6 bases from V and 0 bases from J, with 9 bases in between. CDR3 DNA: TGTGCCAGCAGGCCCACAGAAGCCAAAAACATTCAGTACTTC. This codes for CASRPTEAKNIQYF.

This clonotype was observed a few times. The chain joins TRBV20-1 to TRBJ2-1; TRBD1 aligns across 8 bases. CDR3 length: 17 residues. Trimming cost V 4 bases and J 4 bases; bases outside gene matches: 15. The germline V gene has CDR1 DFQATT and CDR2 SNEGSKA (reference sequence). The CDR3 DNA reads as TGCAGTGCTACCCGGGGAGATGGGACAGGCGATTACAATGAGCAGTTCTTC. Residues: CSATRGDGTGDYNEQFF.

The chain employs TRBV5-6 and TRBJ2-2; D gene unclear. The CDR3 runs 16 residues. Per the germline V gene, CDR1 is SGHDT and CDR2 is YYEEEE. V was trimmed by 3 bases and J by 1 base, leaving 13 bases between them. The CDR3: CASSSLERLNTGELFF. In DNA, the CDR3 is TGTGCCAGCAGCTCCTTGGAGCGACTGAACACCGGGGAGCTGTTTTTT.

Ten or more counts support this clonotype. The chain couples TRBV12-3 or TRBV12-4 to TRBJ1-2; D gene unclear. CDR3 size: 12 residues. V dropped 6 bases and J dropped 8 bases, with 13 bases sitting between them. For the CDR3, the DNA is TGTGCCAGCAGGCGGGGAGGAGGGGGCTACACCTTC. Translation: CASRRGGGGYTF.

The gene calls are TRBV12-3 or TRBV12-4 and TRBJ2-1, with 9 positions matching TRBD1. This CDR3 has 15 residues. V dropped 6 bases and J dropped 8; count of bases not matched to a gene: 11. The CDR3 DNA follows: TGTGCCAGCAGCCTCTCCGGGACAGGGAGTGATGAGCAGTTCTTC. Its translation is CASSLSGTGSDEQFF.

This clonotype came up a few times. This rearrangement joins TRBV19 to TRBJ2-2, with 7 bases identical to TRBD1. Germline V CDR1 and CDR2: LNHDA, SQIVND (reference sequence). The J segment lost 7 bases and the V segment lost 4 bases, leaving 3 bases of the junction unmatched. This CDR3 has 13 residues. This CDR3 is CASSKQGRGELFF. CDR3 bases: TGTGCCAGTAGTAAACAGGGGCGCGGGGAGCTGTTTTTT.

This clonotype was picked up many times. The chain joins TRBV18 to TRBJ2-2; 7 nucleotides agree with TRBD1. The CDR3 is 15 amino acids. The ends lost 2 bases at V and 3 bases at J; junction bases unmatched: 3. Germline lookup yields CDR1 KGHSH and CDR2 LQKENI. CDR3 bases: TGTGCCAGCTCACCATGGGACAGAGACACCGGGGAGCTGTTTTTT. Translated: CASSPWDRDTGELFF.

A few counts support this clonotype. CDR3 sequence: CASVVKTSGRNEQFF. In DNA form, the CDR3 reads TGTGCCAGCGTTGTAAAGACTAGCGGGAGAAATGAGCAGTTCTTC. The chain uses TRBV6-1 and TRBJ2-1, with TRBD2 identical over 12 bases. The CDR3 spans 15 residues. Germline CDR1 is MNHNS and CDR2 is SASEGT. The V and J ends lost 8 bases and 7 bases, in that order; junction bases with no gene match: 9.

The sample holds a few counts of this clonotype. V gene TRBV6-2 or TRBV6-3 combines with J gene TRBJ2-5; 13 nucleotides agree with TRBD2. This CDR3 spans 15 amino acids. Germline CDR1 is MNHEY and CDR2 is SVGEGT. V was clipped by 6 bases and J by 1 base; unmatched bases: 2. The CDR3, as DNA: TGTGCCAGCAGGGGACTAGCGGGGCTCCAAGAGACCCAGTACTTC. Residues: CASRGLAGLQETQYF.

This clonotype was detected a few times. The chain is built from TRBV24-1 and TRBJ2-1; D not resolved. This CDR3 contains 16 residues. Germline CDR1 and CDR2: KGHDR and SFDVKD. V was trimmed by 4 bases and J by 4 bases, leaving 16 bases between them. The CDR3 coding sequence is TGTGCCACCAGTGAGTCTCGTAATGGAAGATACAATGAGCAGTTCTTC. Its translation: CATSESRNGRYNEQFF.

This clonotype was seen more than once but under ten times. The junction does not match germline at one end; this may be a read error. V is TRBV4-1 and J is TRBJ2-7, with a possible D match to TRBD1 (5 bases). There are 14 residues in the CDR3. Germline CDR1 reads MGHRA; CDR2 reads YSYEKL. Written as DNA, the CDR3 is TGTGCCAGCAGCCAAGATGGGGCCGATTACGAGCAGTACTTC. This translates into CASSQDGADYEQYF.

This clonotype was recorded at least ten times. The V and J genes are TRBV20-1 and TRBJ1-1, with D perhaps TRBD1 (5 bases). The CDR3 is 17 amino acids. Germline V gene lookup returns CDR1 DFQATT and CDR2 SNEGSKA (reference sequence). Trimming removed 2 bases at V and 3 bases at J, with 22 bases between. The DNA of the CDR3 is TGCAGTGCTAGATCCCAGCAGGGACGCCTCGGGGACACTGAAGCTTTCTTT. This codes for CSARSQQGRLGDTEAFF.

The CDR3 sequence: CASKPGQGRLDQPQHF. The CDR3 coding sequence is TGTGCCAGTAAGCCCGGACAGGGACGATTGGATCAGCCCCAGCATTTT. V gene TRBV19 combines with J gene TRBJ1-5; 8 bases agree with TRBD1. CDR1 and CDR2 from the germline V gene are LNHDA and SQIVND (reference sequence). After removal of 7 bases from V and 5 bases from J, the junction contained 13 bases not matched to a gene. CDR3 length: 16 residues.